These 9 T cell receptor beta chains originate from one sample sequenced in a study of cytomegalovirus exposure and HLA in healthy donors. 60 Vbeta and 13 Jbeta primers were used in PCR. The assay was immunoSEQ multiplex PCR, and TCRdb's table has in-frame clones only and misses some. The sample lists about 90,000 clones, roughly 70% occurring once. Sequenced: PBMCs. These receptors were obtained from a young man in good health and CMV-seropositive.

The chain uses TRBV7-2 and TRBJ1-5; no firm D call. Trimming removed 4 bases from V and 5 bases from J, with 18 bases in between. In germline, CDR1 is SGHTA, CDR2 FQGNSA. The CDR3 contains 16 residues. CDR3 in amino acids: CASSSWVGGAYQPQHF. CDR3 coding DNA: TGTGCCAGCAGCTCCTGGGTCGGCGGCGCCTATCAGCCCCAGCATTTT.

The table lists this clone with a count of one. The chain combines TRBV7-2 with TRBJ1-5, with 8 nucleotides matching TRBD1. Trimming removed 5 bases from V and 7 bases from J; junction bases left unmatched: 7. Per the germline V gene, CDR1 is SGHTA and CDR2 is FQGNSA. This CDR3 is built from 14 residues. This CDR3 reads CASSGQGAPQPQHF. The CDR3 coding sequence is TGTGCCAGCAGCGGACAGGGCGCTCCCCAGCCCCAGCATTTT. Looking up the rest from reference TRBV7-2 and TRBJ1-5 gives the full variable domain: GAGVSQSPSNKVTEKGKDVELRCDPISGHTALYWYRQSLGQGLEFLIYFQGNSAPDKSGLPSDRFSAERTGGSVSTLTIQRTQQEDSAVYLCASSGQGAPQPQHFGDGTRLSIL.

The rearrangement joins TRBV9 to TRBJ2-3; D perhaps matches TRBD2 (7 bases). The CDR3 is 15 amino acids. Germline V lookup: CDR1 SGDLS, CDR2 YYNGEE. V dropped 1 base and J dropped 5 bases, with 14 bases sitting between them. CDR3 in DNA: TGTGCCAGCAGCGTAAATCGGGGGGCTGGAGATACGCAGTATTTT. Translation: CASSVNRGAGDTQYF.

CDR3 DNA sequence: TGCAGCGTTGAAGAGCCTCGACACACAGATACGCAGTATTTT. Its protein is CSVEEPRHTDTQYF. The gene calls are TRBV29-1 and TRBJ2-3, with D unclear. Germline assignment: CDR1 SQVTM and CDR2 ANQGSEA. The CDR3 has 14 amino acids. Trimming shortened V by 0 bases and J by 2 bases, and 9 bases separated the two germline ends.

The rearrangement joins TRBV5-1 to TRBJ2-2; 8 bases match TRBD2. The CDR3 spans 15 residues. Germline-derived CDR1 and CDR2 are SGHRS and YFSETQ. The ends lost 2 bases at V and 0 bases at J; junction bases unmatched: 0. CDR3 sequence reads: CASSLAGANTGELFF. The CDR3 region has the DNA TGCGCCAGCAGCTTAGCGGGGGCGAACACCGGGGAGCTGTTTTTT. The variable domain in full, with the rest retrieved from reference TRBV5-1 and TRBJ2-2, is KAGVTQTPRYLIKTRGQQVTLSCSPISGHRSVSWYQQTPGQGLQFLFEYFSETQRNKGNFPGRFSGRQFSNSRSEMNVSTLELGDSALYLCASSLAGANTGELFFGEGSRLTVL.

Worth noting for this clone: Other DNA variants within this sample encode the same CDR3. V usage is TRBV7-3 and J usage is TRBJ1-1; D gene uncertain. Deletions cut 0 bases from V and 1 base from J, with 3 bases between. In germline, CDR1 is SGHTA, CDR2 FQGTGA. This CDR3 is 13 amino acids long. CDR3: CASSLTANTEAFF. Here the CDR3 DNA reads TGTGCCAGCAGCTTAACAGCGAACACTGAAGCTTTCTTT. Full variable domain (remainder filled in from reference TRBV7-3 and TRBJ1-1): GAGVSQTPSNKVTEKGKYVELRCDPISGHTALYWYRQSLGQGPEFLIYFQGTGAADDSGLPNDRFFAVRPEGSVSTLKIQRTERGDSAVYLCASSLTANTEAFFGQGTRLTVV.

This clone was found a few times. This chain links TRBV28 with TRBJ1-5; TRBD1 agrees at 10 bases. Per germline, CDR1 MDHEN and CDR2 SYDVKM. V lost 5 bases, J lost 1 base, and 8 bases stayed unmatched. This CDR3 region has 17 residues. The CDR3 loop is CASSLGGQGDSNQPQHF. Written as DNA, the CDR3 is TGTGCCAGCAGTCTCGGAGGACAGGGGGACAGCAATCAGCCCCAGCATTTT.

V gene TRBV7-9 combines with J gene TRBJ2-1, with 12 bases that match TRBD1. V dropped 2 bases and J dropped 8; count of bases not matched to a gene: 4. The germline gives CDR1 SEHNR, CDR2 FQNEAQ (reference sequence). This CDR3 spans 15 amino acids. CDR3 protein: CASSLLGTGGDEQFF. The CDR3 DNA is TGTGCCAGCAGCTTATTAGGGACAGGGGGCGATGAGCAGTTCTTC.

CDR3 sequence reads: CASSPTGTETYEQYF. The CDR3 DNA reads TGCGCCAGCAGCCCTACCGGGACAGAGACGTACGAGCAGTACTTC. The chain is built from TRBV4-1 and TRBJ2-5; TRBD1 matches 7 bases. Judging by the DNA end, TRBJ2-7 fits better; the J call may be wrong. Per the germline V gene, CDR1 is MGHRA and CDR2 is YSYEKL. The CDR3 contains 15 residues.